The 26 T cell receptor beta chains given below trace back to one sample, sequenced in a study of cytomegalovirus exposure and HLA in healthy donors. PCR employed 60 Vbeta and 13 Jbeta primers. TCRdb's copy holds only in-frame clones and misses some; the assay was immunoSEQ multiplex PCR. The table records approximately 240,000 clones, over 65% of them present only once. The sequenced sample consisted of PBMCs. Every receptor here comes from a woman aged 60-75 years in good health and CMV-seropositive.

The chain joins TRBV18 to TRBJ2-3, with TRBD2 identical over 13 bases. J lost 6 bases, V lost 3 bases, and 6 bases had no gene match. This CDR3 region has 16 residues. Germline V gene lookup returns CDR1 KGHSH and CDR2 LQKENI. The CDR3 spells CASSPTSGGARDTQYF. CDR3 DNA sequence: TGTGCCAGCTCACCTACTAGCGGGGGGGCCAGGGATACGCAGTATTTT.

The J gene is TRBJ1-5, the V gene TRBV18; 7 nucleotides agree with TRBD1. J gave up 7 bases and V 3 bases, and 9 bases lay outside the gene matches. Per germline, CDR1 KGHSH and CDR2 LQKENI. This CDR3 has 15 residues. The CDR3 DNA reads as TGTGCCAGCTCACCGAGCAGGGGGGTCTTGCAGCCCCAGCATTTT. Amino acids: CASSPSRGVLQPQHF.

V and J are TRBV18 and TRBJ1-1; D gene uncertain. This CDR3 is built from 14 residues. The germline V gene encodes CDR1 KGHSH and CDR2 LQKENI. The V gene lost 2 bases and the J gene lost 3 bases, with 10 bases spanning the gap. The CDR3 loop is CASSPFLEDTEAFF. CDR3 DNA sequence: TGTGCCAGCTCACCATTCCTAGAAGACACTGAAGCTTTCTTT.

J is TRBJ2-3 and V is TRBV28, with no clear D. The CDR3 spans 14 residues. CDR1 MDHEN and CDR2 SYDVKM come from the germline V gene. V was shortened by 3 bases and J by 0 bases, with 7 bases between the two germline ends. CDR3: CASSFGASTDTQYF. For the CDR3, the DNA is TGTGCCAGCAGTTTTGGAGCCAGCACAGATACGCAGTATTTT.

The chain combines TRBV4-1 with TRBJ2-5; D ambiguous. Between the trimmed V and J ends, which lost 2 bases and 5 bases, there was a span of 6 bases. Germline-derived CDR1 and CDR2 are MGHRA and YSYEKL. This CDR3 contains 12 residues. CDR3 loop: CASSQNIETQYF. CDR3 DNA: TGCGCCAGCAGCCAAAACATTGAGACCCAGTACTTC.

This chain uses TRBV14 with TRBJ2-1; a weak D match, TRBD1 (7 bases). The V gene's germline CDR1 is SGHDN and CDR2 FVKESK. With 0 bases removed from V and 7 bases from J, the gap between germline ends came to 19 bases. This CDR3 region has 17 residues. The CDR3 loop reads CASSQDRGGDRTNEQFF. CDR3 nucleotide sequence: TGTGCCAGCAGCCAAGATCGAGGAGGGGACAGAACTAATGAGCAGTTCTTC.

The rearrangement uses TRBV4-1 and TRBJ1-1; TRBD1 agrees at 7 bases. CDR1 is MGHRA, CDR2 YSYEKL, per germline. CDR3 length: 18 residues. J was trimmed by 0 bases and V by 1 base; bases with no gene match: 11. The CDR3 DNA is TGCGCCAGCAGCCAAGCCTTCCCCTTGACAGGGATGAACACTGAAGCTTTCTTT. It is translated as CASSQAFPLTGMNTEAFF.

V is TRBV13 and J is TRBJ2-7, with a tentative D call TRBD2 (8 bases). From germline, CDR1 is PRHDT and CDR2 FYEKMQ (reference sequence). V was clipped by 4 bases and J by 3 bases, with 19 bases between them. The CDR3 has 16 residues. The CDR3 is CASSSTGGDSYYEQYF. In nucleotides, the CDR3 is TGTGCCAGCAGCTCCACGGGGGGGGACAGCTACTACGAGCAGTACTTC.

Details on this clone: An end of the junction does not agree with germline; a read error may underlie this. The chain has TRBV7-9 and TRBJ2-4; D gene uncertain. CDR1 SEHNR and CDR2 FQNEAQ come from the germline V gene (reference sequence). The CDR3 spans 15 residues. As DNA, the CDR3 is TGTGCCAGCAACTTAGTCCCCAGAGCCAAAAACATTCAGTACTTC. Translated, it gives CASNLVPRAKNIQYF.

V and J are TRBV30 and TRBJ2-7; D is possibly TRBD2 (6 bases). Germline assignment: CDR1 GTSNPN and CDR2 SVGIG (reference sequence). V shed 0 bases and J shed 2 bases, with 14 bases lying between them. The CDR3 consists of 15 residues. Here the CDR3 DNA reads TGTGCCTGGAGTGTACTGGGACGGGGGACCTACGAGCAGTACTTC. This encodes CAWSVLGRGTYEQYF. Drawing the rest from reference TRBV30 and TRBJ2-7, the complete variable domain is SQTIHQWPATLVQPVGSPLSLECTVEGTSNPNLYWYRQAAGRGLQLLFYSVGIGQISSEVPQNLSASRPQDRQFILSSKKLLLSDSGFYLCAWSVLGRGTYEQYFGPGTRLTVT.

The rearrangement uses TRBV2 and TRBJ1-1; 8 positions match TRBD1. V dropped 7 bases and J dropped 1; count of bases not matched to a gene: 5. This CDR3 comprises 14 residues. From germline, CDR1 is SNHLY and CDR2 FYNNEI. CDR3 region: CASTDGTGNTEAFF. The CDR3 nucleotides are TGTGCCAGCACCGACGGGACAGGGAACACTGAAGCTTTCTTT.

CDR3 coding DNA: TGTGCCAGCAGTTTATGGGCTCCGGGGGTGGGCACAGATACGCAGTATTTT. Residues: CASSLWAPGVGTDTQYF. The J gene is TRBJ2-3, the V gene TRBV27, with a weak D call TRBD2 (6 bases). The V end lost 1 base, the J end lost 1 base, and 15 bases lay between the germline ends. Germline CDR1 and CDR2: MNHEY and SMNVEV (reference sequence). CDR3 length: 17 residues.

This clone was recorded a few times. The chain couples TRBV7-2 to TRBJ1-5; D perhaps matches TRBD1 (5 bases). CDR3 length: 14 amino acids. V lost 2 bases and J lost 5, with 10 bases in between. Germline CDR1 and CDR2: SGHTA and FQGNSA. CDR3 nucleotides: TGTGCCAGCAGCTTATCAAGGGGCGATCAGCCCCAGCATTTT. This encodes CASSLSRGDQPQHF.

The V and J genes are TRBV7-3 and TRBJ2-1; 10 nucleotides agree with TRBD1. The CDR3 length is 15 residues. V trimming: 5 bases; J trimming: 7 bases; junction bases outside the gene matches: 8. The germline V gene encodes CDR1 SGHTA and CDR2 FQGTGA. CDR3 in amino acids: CASSLDRGQFNEQFF. CDR3 DNA: TGTGCCAGCAGCCTCGACAGGGGGCAATTTAATGAGCAGTTCTTC.

V and J are TRBV5-5 and TRBJ2-3, with TRBD2 identical over 9 bases. Germline V CDR1 and CDR2: SGHKS, YYEKEE (reference sequence). After removal of 4 bases from V and 4 bases from J, the junction contained 10 bases not matched to a gene. CDR3 length equals 16 residues. DNA of the CDR3: TGTGCCAGCAGCCTGGGGACTAGCATACGCCCAGATACGCAGTATTTT. This sequence encodes CASSLGTSIRPDTQYF.

The chain has TRBV28 and TRBJ2-7; 9 bases are shared with TRBD1. In germline, CDR1 is MDHEN, CDR2 SYDVKM. Trimming took 6 bases from V and 8 from J; bases not matched to a gene: 8. The CDR3 loop spans 13 amino acids. The CDR3 is CASRGQGHFQQYF. The CDR3 bases are TGTGCCAGCAGGGGACAGGGCCACTTCCAGCAGTACTTC.

The genes are TRBV30 and TRBJ1-6; no reliable D call. The germline V and J ends were trimmed by 0 bases and 10 bases, with 7 bases remaining between them. Per the germline V gene, CDR1 is GTSNPN and CDR2 is SVGIG (reference sequence). CDR3 length: 12 residues. Here the CDR3 DNA reads TGTGCCTGGAGTGTACTGTTCTCACCCCTCCACTTT. Translating gives CAWSVLFSPLHF.

The V call is TRBV19, the J call TRBJ2-7; the D gene is possibly TRBD2 (5 bases). The CDR3 has 16 residues. V was pared by 3 bases and J by 0 bases, with 15 bases between. Germline lookup yields CDR1 LNHDA and CDR2 SQIVND (reference sequence). CDR3 sequence: CASSIGGGFYSYEQYF. CDR3 DNA: TGTGCCAGTAGTATCGGAGGTGGTTTTTACTCCTACGAGCAGTACTTC.

V is TRBV9 and J is TRBJ1-6; no reliable D call. Trimming removed 0 bases at V and 7 bases at J, with 5 bases between. The CDR3 is made up of 13 amino acids. From germline, CDR1 is SGDLS and CDR2 YYNGEE. The CDR3 sequence is CASSVGQNSPLHF. Here the CDR3 DNA reads TGTGCCAGCAGCGTAGGCCAGAATTCACCCCTCCACTTT.

About this clone itself: The junction shows a germline mismatch at one end, possibly a read error. The chain uses TRBV5-1 and TRBJ2-3; TRBD2 agrees at 8 bases. The CDR3 runs 14 residues. Germline V gene lookup returns CDR1 SGHRS and CDR2 YFSETQ. CDR3 amino acids: CATSSAGGTDTQYF. The CDR3 DNA sequence: TGCGCCACCAGCTCAGCGGGGGGCACAGATACGCAGTATTTT.

J is TRBJ2-1 and V is TRBV10-3; D is possibly TRBD2 (5 bases). This CDR3 region has 15 residues. Germline CDR1 is ENHRY and CDR2 is SYGVKD. Trimming stripped 0 bases from V and 9 bases from J, with 15 bases between. The CDR3 DNA reads TGTGCCATCAGTGAGTCTTCTAGCCGGTTATTTGAGCAGTTCTTC. Translation: CAISESSSRLFEQFF.

This chain links TRBV7-9 with TRBJ2-1; no clear D gene. CDR1 and CDR2 from the germline V gene are SEHNR and FQNEAQ (reference sequence). The CDR3 is 13 residues long. V was shortened by 4 bases and J by 4 bases, with 8 bases between the two germline ends. Written as DNA, the CDR3 is TGTGCCAGCAGCTGGTCAGGTTACAATGAGCAGTTCTTC. Its protein product is CASSWSGYNEQFF.

V gene TRBV27 combines with J gene TRBJ2-3, with D tentatively TRBD1 (5 bases). Trimming took off 7 bases at V and 3 bases at J, with 14 bases between the two ends. The CDR3 loop spans 14 amino acids. Germline CDR1 reads MNHEY; CDR2 reads SMNVEV (reference sequence). CDR3: CASTLRGGTDTQYF. The CDR3 region has the DNA TGTGCCAGCACCTTAAGGGGTGGGACAGATACGCAGTATTTT.

This chain links TRBV6-1 with TRBJ1-4, with 7 bases aligning to TRBD1. CDR3 size: 15 residues. Germline assignment: CDR1 MNHNS and CDR2 SASEGT. Trimming removed 1 base from V and 8 bases from J; junction bases left unmatched: 7. CDR3 sequence: CASSEGVRGREKLFF. CDR3 nucleotide sequence: TGTGCCAGCAGTGAAGGGGTCAGGGGGAGGGAAAAACTGTTTTTT.

This clone appeared a few times. CDR3 DNA: TGTGCCAGCAGTTTCATTAGGGGGGGAGATACGCAGTATTTT. This codes for CASSFIRGGDTQYF. This chain connects TRBV28 to TRBJ2-3, with TRBD2 as a possible D gene (7 bases). CDR3 length: 14 residues. Trimming cost V 3 bases and J 5 bases, with 12 bases left between them. Germline CDR1 MDHEN, CDR2 SYDVKM. Complete variable domain (other parts from reference TRBV28 and TRBJ2-3): DVKVTQSSRYLVKRTGEKVFLECVQDMDHENMFWYRQDPGLGLRLIYFSYDVKMKEKGDIPEGYSVSREKKERFSLILESASTNQTSMYLCASSFIRGGDTQYFGPGTRLTVL.

CDR3 nucleotides: TGTGCCAGCGGGCTAGCGGGGGGCCGGGGCACAGATACGCAGTATTTT. Its protein is CASGLAGGRGTDTQYF. The chain combines TRBV7-2 with TRBJ2-3, with 11 bases fitting TRBD2. The CDR3 loop spans 16 amino acids. Germline trimming cut 8 bases from V and 1 base from J; bases unmatched to any gene: 8. Germline CDR1 is SGHTA and CDR2 is FQGNSA.